The 29 T cell receptor beta chains given below trace back to one sample, sequenced in a study of technical replicates of blood from several donors. Profiled with immunoSEQ multiplex PCR; TCRdb holds only in-frame clones, not every one. The sample lists 60,000 to 90,000 clones, approximately 97% occurring once. The sample comprised T cells isolated from PBMCs. The receptors were gathered from a human donor in good health.

This chain connects TRBV6-5 to TRBJ1-2; weak D call: TRBD1 (5 bases). The CDR3 is 12 residues long. Germline CDR1 is MNHEY and CDR2 is SVGAGI. The ends were cut back, 4 bases at V and 5 bases at J, with 8 bases in the middle. CDR3 amino acids: CASSLRGYGYTF. The CDR3 nucleotides read TGTGCCAGCAGTTTACGGGGGTATGGCTACACCTTC.

This chain uses TRBV18 with TRBJ2-7; TRBD1 might be the D (6 bases). Germline V gene sequence: CDR1 KGHSH, CDR2 LQKENI. The CDR3 contains 13 residues. V lost 8 bases to trimming and J lost 2 bases, with 13 bases between them. CDR3 DNA sequence: TGTGCCAGCCGTACAGGGATCCCCTACGAGCAGTACTTC. Translated, it gives CASRTGIPYEQYF. Together with reference TRBV18 and TRBJ2-7, the CDR3 gives the full variable domain: NAGVMQNPRHLVRRRGQEARLRCSPMKGHSHVYWYRQLPEEGLKFMVYLQKENIIDESGMPKERFSAEFPKEGPSILRIQQVVRGDSAAYFCASRTGIPYEQYFGPGTRLTVT.

The chain has TRBV28 and TRBJ2-3; no firm D call. This CDR3 contains 13 residues. The ends were cut back, 3 bases at V and 0 bases at J, with 4 bases in the middle. Germline assignment: CDR1 MDHEN and CDR2 SYDVKM. The CDR3 reads CASSLGSTDTQYF. DNA of the CDR3: TGTGCCAGCAGTTTGGGCAGCACAGATACGCAGTATTTT.

In the case of this clone: One end of the junction is discordant with germline, which a read error may explain. The chain joins TRBV4-1 to TRBJ2-7, with 8 bases identical to TRBD2. Germline V gives CDR1 MGHRA, CDR2 YSYEKL. CDR3 size: 13 residues. The CDR3 DNA reads TGCGCCAGCAGCTTAGAGCGGGGGCGAGGTGGAGACTTC. Protein sequence: CASSLERGRGGDF.

The CDR3 loop reads CSVDSGQGEGYTF. Written as DNA, the CDR3 is TGCAGCGTTGATAGTGGACAGGGTGAGGGCTACACCTTC. V and J are TRBV29-1 and TRBJ1-2; 8 nucleotides line up with TRBD1. After removal of 3 bases from V and 8 bases from J, the junction contained 8 bases not matched to a gene. CDR1 and CDR2 (germline): SQVTM, ANQGSEA. This CDR3 has 13 amino acids.

This rearrangement joins TRBV27 to TRBJ2-5, with no clear D. The CDR3 runs 16 residues. Germline CDR1 is MNHEY and CDR2 is SMNVEV (reference sequence). The V and J ends lost 4 bases and 4 bases respectively, with 19 bases between them. The CDR3 nucleotides are TGTGCCAGCAGTTCTACTTACGCACCTGTCGGAGAGACCCAGTACTTC. Its protein product is CASSSTYAPVGETQYF.

V is TRBV10-3 and J is TRBJ1-5, with TRBD1 as a possible D gene (6 bases). V dropped 2 bases and J dropped 6 bases, with 11 bases sitting between them. This CDR3 comprises 14 residues. Germline V gives CDR1 ENHRY, CDR2 SYGVKD. CDR3 DNA sequence: TGTGCCATCAGTGAGCAAAAAGGGGGTCAGCCCCAGCATTTT. It yields the protein CAISEQKGGQPQHF.

The rearrangement joins TRBV28 to TRBJ2-7; D is perhaps TRBD2 (6 bases). V dropped 3 bases and J dropped 2 bases, with 26 bases sitting between them. The germline gives CDR1 MDHEN, CDR2 SYDVKM. The CDR3 runs to 19 residues. In DNA form, the CDR3 reads TGTGCCAGCAGTTTCCCTACCAGCGGGTTTAGACCCCCAACCTACGAGCAGTACTTC. The encoded protein is CASSFPTSGFRPPTYEQYF.

This clone was seen once. The chain combines TRBV5-1 with TRBJ1-6; weak D call: TRBD1 (6 bases). Trimming removed 6 bases from V and 9 bases from J, with 16 bases in between. Germline CDR1 reads SGHRS; CDR2 reads YFSETQ. This CDR3 is built from 14 residues. This CDR3 reads CASTPGGAGSPLHF. As DNA, the CDR3 is TGCGCCAGCACCCCCGGGGGGGCAGGTTCACCCCTCCACTTT.

The rearrangement uses TRBV6-5 and TRBJ2-3; the match to TRBD1 covers 7 bases. CDR1 and CDR2 from the germline V gene are MNHEY and SVGAGI. With V trimmed by 1 base and J by 4 bases, 8 bases remained unmatched. CDR3 size: 16 residues. CDR3 residues: CASSYLTGSRPDTQYF. In nucleotides, the CDR3 is TGTGCCAGCAGTTACTTGACAGGGAGCCGGCCAGATACGCAGTATTTT.

The chain combines TRBV7-9 with TRBJ2-2, with TRBD2 matching over 7 bases. The CDR3 is made up of 18 amino acids. With V trimmed by 5 bases and J by 7 bases, 19 bases remained unmatched. The V gene's germline CDR1 is SEHNR and CDR2 FQNEAQ (reference sequence). Written as DNA, the CDR3 is TGTGCCAGCAGCCACATAAAGGTGGCTAGCGGTGAATACGGGGAGCTGTTTTTT. Translated, it gives CASSHIKVASGEYGELFF.

The rearrangement joins TRBV11-3 to TRBJ1-1, with D unresolved. The CDR3 consists of 11 residues. V was cut by 11 bases and J by 5 bases, with 12 bases left in between. Per the germline V gene, CDR1 is SGHNT and CDR2 is YENEEA. This chain's CDR3 is CAEFYETEAFF. The DNA of the CDR3 is TGTGCCGAGTTCTACGAGACTGAAGCTTTCTTT.

The J gene is TRBJ2-1, the V gene TRBV19, with a tentative D call TRBD2 (6 bases). The CDR3 sequence is 12 residues long. V was shortened by 6 bases and J by 8 bases, with 11 bases between the two germline ends. CDR1 and CDR2 from the germline V gene are LNHDA and SQIVND (reference sequence). For the CDR3, the DNA is TGTGCCAGTAGCGGGAGCGTCGATGAGCAGTTCTTC. The encoded protein is CASSGSVDEQFF.

The chain combines TRBV7-9 with TRBJ2-1, with 9 bases aligning to TRBD2. The CDR3 consists of 15 residues. The J segment lost 14 bases and the V segment lost 5 bases, leaving 16 bases of the junction unmatched. Germline values: CDR1 SEHNR, CDR2 FQNEAQ (reference sequence). CDR3 coding DNA: TGTGCCAGCAGCCCAGGGGCCCTAGCGGGACTTGTGGAGTTCTTC. Amino acid sequence: CASSPGALAGLVEFF.

The chain combines TRBV28 with TRBJ1-5; D is unclear. The length of the CDR3 is 14 residues. V lost 3 bases, J lost 3 bases, and 9 bases lay in between. Germline CDR1 MDHEN, CDR2 SYDVKM. The CDR3 sequence: CASSFAGINQPQHF. The CDR3 region has the DNA TGTGCCAGCAGTTTTGCGGGGATCAATCAGCCCCAGCATTTT.

The gene calls are TRBV7-2 and TRBJ2-3; maybe TRBD2 (5 bases). Trimming left V 5 bases short and J 5 bases short, with 14 bases between. Germline V gene sequence: CDR1 SGHTA, CDR2 FQGNSA. There are 14 residues in the CDR3. The CDR3 coding sequence is TGTGCCAGCAGCCGAACGCGGGTTGGAGATACGCAGTATTTT. It yields the protein CASSRTRVGDTQYF.

The chain uses TRBV2 and TRBJ2-5; TRBD1 aligns across 10 bases. This CDR3 region has 14 residues. V shed 7 bases and J 2 bases; nucleotides not matched to a gene: 4. Germline lookup yields CDR1 SNHLY and CDR2 FYNNEI. The CDR3 is CASTPGQGQETQYF. The CDR3 DNA follows: TGTGCCAGCACACCGGGACAGGGGCAAGAGACCCAGTACTTC.

V usage is TRBV7-9 and J usage is TRBJ2-5; 7 bases line up with TRBD1. J lost 3 bases, V lost 5 bases, and 3 bases had no gene match. The germline V gene encodes CDR1 SEHNR and CDR2 FQNEAQ (reference sequence). The CDR3 covers 13 residues. CDR3 protein: CASSPTGEETQYF. The DNA of the CDR3 is TGTGCCAGCAGCCCAACAGGGGAAGAGACCCAGTACTTC.

V and J are TRBV28 and TRBJ2-5; 7 bases align to TRBD2. The ends lost 8 bases at V and 5 bases at J; junction bases unmatched: 8. The germline V gene has CDR1 MDHEN and CDR2 SYDVKM. CDR3 length: 13 amino acids. The CDR3 here is CASSSAGIETQYF. The CDR3 bases are TGTGCCAGCTCCTCAGCGGGAATTGAGACCCAGTACTTC.

This clone was seen just once. The chain recombines TRBV4-1 with TRBJ1-3; TRBD1 aligns across 7 bases. The CDR3 has 14 amino acids. The V gene's germline CDR1 is MGHRA and CDR2 YSYEKL. V was pared by 4 bases and J by 5 bases, with 5 bases of the junction left unmatched. CDR3 nucleotide sequence: TGCGCCAGCAGCCCCCAGGGGGTACGAAACACCATATATTTT. Its translation: CASSPQGVRNTIYF.

V is TRBV2 and J is TRBJ1-1; D is possibly TRBD1 (5 bases). The CDR3 spans 13 residues. Per the germline V gene, CDR1 is SNHLY and CDR2 is FYNNEI. V dropped 6 bases and J dropped 4 bases, with 12 bases sitting between them. This chain's CDR3 is CASREGLRTEAFF. In DNA, the CDR3 is TGTGCCAGCAGAGAGGGACTGCGCACTGAAGCTTTCTTT.

This chain uses TRBV6-5 with TRBJ1-1; D remains ambiguous. This CDR3 comprises 13 residues. Germline V lookup: CDR1 MNHEY, CDR2 SVGAGI. V lost 0 bases and J 5 bases, leaving 7 bases between the germline ends. The CDR3 DNA is TGTGCCAGCAGTTACTCGAGGGTGACTGAAGCTTTCTTT. This encodes CASSYSRVTEAFF.

The V and J genes are TRBV19 and TRBJ1-5; D is undetermined. Germline values: CDR1 LNHDA, CDR2 SQIVND (reference sequence). There are 15 residues in the CDR3. V was trimmed by 7 bases and J by 4 bases, leaving 17 bases between them. CDR3 sequence: CASTHTRAENQPQHF. The CDR3 DNA reads as TGTGCCAGTACTCATACTAGGGCGGAAAATCAGCCCCAGCATTTT.

The V gene is TRBV5-6, the J gene TRBJ1-4; 8 nucleotides line up with TRBD1. Germline assignment: CDR1 SGHDT and CDR2 YYEEEE. V shed 3 bases and J 7 bases; nucleotides not matched to a gene: 8. This CDR3 contains 15 residues. The CDR3 reads CASSSRTGKGEKLFF. CDR3 sequence (DNA): TGTGCCAGCAGCTCAAGGACAGGGAAGGGTGAAAAACTGTTTTTT.

The V call is TRBV25-1, the J call TRBJ1-2, with TRBD1 as a possible D gene (6 bases). V dropped 8 bases and J dropped 5 bases, with 12 bases sitting between them. The CDR3 contains 12 residues. CDR1 is MGHDK and CDR2 is SYGVNS in the germline V gene. The DNA of the CDR3 is TGTGCCAGCCAACGACAGGATTATGGCTACACCTTC. This encodes CASQRQDYGYTF.

In regard to this clone: At one end the junction does not follow the germline gene, possibly because of a read error. V and J are TRBV4-1 and TRBJ1-3; 7 positions match TRBD1. The V gene's germline CDR1 is MGHRA and CDR2 YSYEKL. The CDR3 sequence is 15 residues long. DNA of the CDR3: TGCGCCAGCAGCCAAGATCACAGGGGTGGATACACCATATATTTT. This translates into CASSQDHRGGYTIYF.

V gene TRBV30 combines with J gene TRBJ1-3; no definite D call. The CDR3 is 12 amino acids. Trimming shortened V by 0 bases and J by 6 bases, and 6 bases separated the two germline ends. Germline assignment: CDR1 GTSNPN and CDR2 SVGIG (reference sequence). The CDR3 reads CAWSVLQNTIYF. The DNA for the CDR3 is TGTGCCTGGAGTGTACTCCAAAACACCATATATTTT.

This chain links TRBV13 with TRBJ1-4, with TRBD1 as a possible D gene (5 bases). Trimming took 1 base from V and 7 from J, leaving 10 bases between them. The CDR3 spans 14 residues. The germline CDR1 and CDR2 sequences are PRHDT and FYEKMQ (reference sequence). The CDR3 spells CASSLAGYGEKLFF. CDR3 coding DNA: TGTGCCAGCAGCTTAGCAGGGTACGGTGAAAAACTGTTTTTT.

This chain joins TRBV6-5 and TRBJ1-2, with 8 positions matching TRBD1. Looked up from germline, CDR1 is MNHEY and CDR2 is SVGAGI. The CDR3 consists of 16 residues. V lost 0 bases, J lost 5 bases, and 8 bases stayed unmatched. Here the CDR3 DNA reads TGTGCCAGCAGTTACTCGATAGAGGACAGGGTTTATGGCTACACCTTC. Translating gives CASSYSIEDRVYGYTF.